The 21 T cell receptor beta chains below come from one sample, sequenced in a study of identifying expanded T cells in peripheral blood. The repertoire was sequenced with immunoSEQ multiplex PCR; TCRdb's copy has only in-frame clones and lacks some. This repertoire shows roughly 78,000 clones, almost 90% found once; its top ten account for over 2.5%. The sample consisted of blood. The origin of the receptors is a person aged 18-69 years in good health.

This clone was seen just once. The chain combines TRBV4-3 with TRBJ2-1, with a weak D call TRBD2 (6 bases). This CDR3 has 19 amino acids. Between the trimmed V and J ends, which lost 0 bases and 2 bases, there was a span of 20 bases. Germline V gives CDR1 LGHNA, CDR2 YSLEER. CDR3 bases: TGCGCCAGCAGCCAAGATGCCTTCAAAGGGACTTCGACCTACAATGAGCAGTTCTTC. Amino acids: CASSQDAFKGTSTYNEQFF.

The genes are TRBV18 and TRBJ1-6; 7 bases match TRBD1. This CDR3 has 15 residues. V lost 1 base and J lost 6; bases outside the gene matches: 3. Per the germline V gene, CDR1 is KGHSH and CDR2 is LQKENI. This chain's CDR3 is CASSPRGQTNSPLHF. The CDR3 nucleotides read TGTGCCAGCTCACCACGGGGACAGACTAATTCACCCCTCCACTTT. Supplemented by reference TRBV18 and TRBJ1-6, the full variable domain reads NAGVMQNPRHLVRRRGQEARLRCSPMKGHSHVYWYRQLPEEGLKFMVYLQKENIIDESGMPKERFSAEFPKEGPSILRIQQVVRGDSAAYFCASSPRGQTNSPLHFGNGTRLTVT.

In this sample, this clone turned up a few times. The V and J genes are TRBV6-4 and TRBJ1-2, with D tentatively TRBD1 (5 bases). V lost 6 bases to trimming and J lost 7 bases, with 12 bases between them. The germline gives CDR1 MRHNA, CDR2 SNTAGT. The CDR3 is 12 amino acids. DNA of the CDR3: TGTGCCAGCAGCCGGGACTATAGTGGCTACACCTTC. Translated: CASSRDYSGYTF.

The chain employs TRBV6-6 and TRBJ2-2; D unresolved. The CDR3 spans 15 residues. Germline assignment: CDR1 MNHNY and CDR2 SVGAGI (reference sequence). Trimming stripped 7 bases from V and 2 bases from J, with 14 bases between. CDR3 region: CASNQDGINTGELFF. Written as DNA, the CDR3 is TGTGCCAGCAACCAGGACGGAATAAACACCGGGGAGCTGTTTTTT.

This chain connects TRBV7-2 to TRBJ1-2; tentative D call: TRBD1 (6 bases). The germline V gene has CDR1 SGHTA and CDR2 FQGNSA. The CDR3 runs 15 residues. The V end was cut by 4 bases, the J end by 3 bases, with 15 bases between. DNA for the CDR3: TGTGCCAGCAGCTCCCAGAGGGGGGTTCACTATGGCTACACCTTC. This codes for CASSSQRGVHYGYTF.

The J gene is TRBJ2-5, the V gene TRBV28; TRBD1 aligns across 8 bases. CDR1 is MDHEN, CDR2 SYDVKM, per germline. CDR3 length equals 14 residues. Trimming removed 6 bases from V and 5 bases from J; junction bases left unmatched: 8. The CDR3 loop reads CASRGAGGRETQYF. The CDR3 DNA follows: TGTGCCAGCAGGGGGGCAGGGGGCCGGGAGACCCAGTACTTC.

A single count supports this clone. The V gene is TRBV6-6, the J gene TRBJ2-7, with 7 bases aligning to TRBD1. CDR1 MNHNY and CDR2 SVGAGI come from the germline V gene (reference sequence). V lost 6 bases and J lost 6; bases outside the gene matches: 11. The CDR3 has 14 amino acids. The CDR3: CASRNGGQLAEQYF. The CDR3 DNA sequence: TGTGCCAGCAGAAATGGGGGACAGTTGGCCGAGCAGTACTTC.

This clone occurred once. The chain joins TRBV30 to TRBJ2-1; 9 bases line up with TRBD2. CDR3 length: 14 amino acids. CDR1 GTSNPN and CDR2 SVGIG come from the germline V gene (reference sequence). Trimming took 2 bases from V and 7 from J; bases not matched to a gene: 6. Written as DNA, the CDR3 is TGTGCCTGGAGTTCTCTAGCGGGGAAAAATGAGCAGTTCTTC. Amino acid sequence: CAWSSLAGKNEQFF.

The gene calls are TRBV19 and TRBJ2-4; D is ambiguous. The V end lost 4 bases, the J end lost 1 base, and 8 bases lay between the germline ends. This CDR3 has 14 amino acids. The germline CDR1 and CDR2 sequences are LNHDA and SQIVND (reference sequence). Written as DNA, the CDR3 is TGTGCCAGTAGTACTTACAATGCCAAAAACATTCAGTACTTC. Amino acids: CASSTYNAKNIQYF.

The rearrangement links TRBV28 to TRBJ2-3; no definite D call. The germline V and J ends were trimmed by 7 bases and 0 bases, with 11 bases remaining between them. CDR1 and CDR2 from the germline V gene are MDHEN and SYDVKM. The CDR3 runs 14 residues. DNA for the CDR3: TGTGCCAGCACCTCGACGCGGAGCACAGATACGCAGTATTTT. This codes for CASTSTRSTDTQYF.

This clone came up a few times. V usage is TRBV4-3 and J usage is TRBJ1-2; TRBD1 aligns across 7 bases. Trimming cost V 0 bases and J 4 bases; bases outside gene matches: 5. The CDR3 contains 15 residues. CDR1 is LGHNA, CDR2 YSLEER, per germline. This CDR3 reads CASSQDRQGTYGYTF. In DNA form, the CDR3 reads TGCGCCAGCAGCCAAGACAGACAGGGAACCTATGGCTACACCTTC.

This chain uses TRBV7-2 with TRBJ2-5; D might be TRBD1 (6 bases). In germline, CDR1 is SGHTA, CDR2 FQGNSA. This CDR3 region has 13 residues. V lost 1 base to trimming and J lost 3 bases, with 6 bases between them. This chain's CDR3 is CASSLDREETQYF. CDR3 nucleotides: TGTGCCAGCAGCTTAGACAGGGAAGAGACCCAGTACTTC.

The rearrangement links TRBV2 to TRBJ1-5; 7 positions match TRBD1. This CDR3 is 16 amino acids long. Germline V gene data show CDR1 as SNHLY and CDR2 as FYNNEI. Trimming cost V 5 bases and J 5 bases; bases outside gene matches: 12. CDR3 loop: CASSWDSGPSDQPQHF. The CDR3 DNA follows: TGTGCCAGCAGTTGGGACAGCGGGCCCTCGGATCAGCCCCAGCATTTT.

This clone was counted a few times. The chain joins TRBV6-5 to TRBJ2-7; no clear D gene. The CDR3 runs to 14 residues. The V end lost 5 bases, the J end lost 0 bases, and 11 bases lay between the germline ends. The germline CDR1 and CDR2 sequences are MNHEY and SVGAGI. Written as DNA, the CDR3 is TGTGCCAGCAGTCGCACCGACATCTCCTACGAGCAGTACTTC. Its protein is CASSRTDISYEQYF.

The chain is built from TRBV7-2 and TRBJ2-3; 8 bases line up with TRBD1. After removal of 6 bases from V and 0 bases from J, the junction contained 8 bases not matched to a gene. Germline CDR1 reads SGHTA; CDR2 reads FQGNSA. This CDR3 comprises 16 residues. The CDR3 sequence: CASRRQGLISTDTQYF. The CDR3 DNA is TGTGCCAGCAGACGACAGGGGCTAATTAGCACAGATACGCAGTATTTT.

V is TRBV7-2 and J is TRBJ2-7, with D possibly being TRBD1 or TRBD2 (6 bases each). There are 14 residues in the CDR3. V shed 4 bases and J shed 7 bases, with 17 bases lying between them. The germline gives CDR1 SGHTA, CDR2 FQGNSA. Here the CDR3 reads CASSSYRDSDEQYF. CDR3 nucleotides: TGTGCCAGCAGCTCGTACAGGGACTCGGATGAGCAGTACTTC.

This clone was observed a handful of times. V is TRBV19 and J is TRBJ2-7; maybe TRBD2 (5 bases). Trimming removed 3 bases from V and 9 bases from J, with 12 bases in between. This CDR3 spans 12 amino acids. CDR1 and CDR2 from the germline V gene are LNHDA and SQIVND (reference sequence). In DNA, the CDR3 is TGTGCCAGTAGTATGGCAGGAGGAGGGCAGTACTTC. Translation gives CASSMAGGGQYF.

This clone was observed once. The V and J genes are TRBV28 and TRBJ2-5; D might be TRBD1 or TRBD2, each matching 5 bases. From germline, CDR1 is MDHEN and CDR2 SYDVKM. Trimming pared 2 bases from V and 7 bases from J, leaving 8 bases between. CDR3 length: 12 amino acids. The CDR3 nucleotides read TGTGCCAGCAGTTTAGGGGGTGGGACCCAGTACTTC. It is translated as CASSLGGGTQYF.

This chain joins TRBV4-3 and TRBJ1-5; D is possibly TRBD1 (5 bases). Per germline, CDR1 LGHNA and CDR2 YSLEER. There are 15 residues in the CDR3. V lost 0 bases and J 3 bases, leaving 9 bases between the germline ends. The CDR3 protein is CASSQDRQINQPQHF. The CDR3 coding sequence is TGCGCCAGCAGCCAAGATCGACAGATCAATCAGCCCCAGCATTTT.

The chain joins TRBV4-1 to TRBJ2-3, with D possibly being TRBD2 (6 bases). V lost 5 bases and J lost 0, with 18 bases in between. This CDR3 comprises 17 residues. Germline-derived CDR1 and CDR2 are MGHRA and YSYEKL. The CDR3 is CASSTPPRDASTDTQYF. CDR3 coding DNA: TGCGCCAGCAGCACCCCACCGCGGGACGCCAGCACAGATACGCAGTATTTT.

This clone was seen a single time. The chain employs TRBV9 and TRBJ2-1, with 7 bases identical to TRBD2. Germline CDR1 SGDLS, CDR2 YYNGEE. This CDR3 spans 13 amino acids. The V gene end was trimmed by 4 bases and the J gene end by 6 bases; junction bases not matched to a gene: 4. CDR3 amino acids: CASSPGLSNEQFF. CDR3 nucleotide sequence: TGTGCCAGCAGCCCGGGACTATCCAATGAGCAGTTCTTC. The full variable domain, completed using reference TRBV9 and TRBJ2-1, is DSGVTQTPKHLITATGQRVTLRCSPRSGDLSVYWYQQSLDQGLQFLIQYYNGEERAKGNILERFSAQQFPDLHSELNLSSLELGDSALYFCASSPGLSNEQFFGPGTRLTVL.